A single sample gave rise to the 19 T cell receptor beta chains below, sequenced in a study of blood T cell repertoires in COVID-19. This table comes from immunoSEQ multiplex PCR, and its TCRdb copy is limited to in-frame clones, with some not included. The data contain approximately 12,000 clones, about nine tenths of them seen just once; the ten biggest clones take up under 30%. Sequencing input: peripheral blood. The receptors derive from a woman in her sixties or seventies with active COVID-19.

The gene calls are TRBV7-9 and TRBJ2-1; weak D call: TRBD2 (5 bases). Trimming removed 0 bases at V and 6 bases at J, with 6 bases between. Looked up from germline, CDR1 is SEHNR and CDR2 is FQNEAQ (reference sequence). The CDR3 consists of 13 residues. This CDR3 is CASSLAGVNEQFF. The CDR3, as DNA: TGTGCCAGCAGCTTAGCGGGAGTCAATGAGCAGTTCTTC.

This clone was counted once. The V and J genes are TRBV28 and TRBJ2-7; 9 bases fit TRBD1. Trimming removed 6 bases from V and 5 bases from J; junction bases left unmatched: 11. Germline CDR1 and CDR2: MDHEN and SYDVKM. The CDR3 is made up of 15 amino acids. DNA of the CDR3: TGTGCCAGCAGGTATCCCGGGACAGGGTACAACGAGCAGTACTTC. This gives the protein CASRYPGTGYNEQYF.

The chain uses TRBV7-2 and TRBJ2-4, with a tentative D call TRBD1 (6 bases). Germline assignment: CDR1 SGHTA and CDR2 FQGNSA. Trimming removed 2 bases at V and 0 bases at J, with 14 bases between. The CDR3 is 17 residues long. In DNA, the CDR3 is TGTGCCAGCAGCTTACGTGGGACACCAGTAGCCAAAAACATTCAGTACTTC. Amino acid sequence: CASSLRGTPVAKNIQYF.

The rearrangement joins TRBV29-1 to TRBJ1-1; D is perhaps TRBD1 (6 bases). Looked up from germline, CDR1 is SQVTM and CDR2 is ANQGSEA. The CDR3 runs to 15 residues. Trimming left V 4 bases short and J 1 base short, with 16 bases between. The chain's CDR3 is CSVGYEQGSNTEAFF. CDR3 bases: TGCAGCGTTGGCTACGAACAGGGCTCGAACACTGAAGCTTTCTTT.

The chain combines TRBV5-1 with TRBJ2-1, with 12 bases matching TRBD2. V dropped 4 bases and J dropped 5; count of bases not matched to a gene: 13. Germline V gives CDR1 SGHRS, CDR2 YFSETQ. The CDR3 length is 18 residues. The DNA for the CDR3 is TGCGCCAGCAGCAACGGACTAGCGGGGTCTGGAGTCCACAATGAGCAGTTCTTC. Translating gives CASSNGLAGSGVHNEQFF.

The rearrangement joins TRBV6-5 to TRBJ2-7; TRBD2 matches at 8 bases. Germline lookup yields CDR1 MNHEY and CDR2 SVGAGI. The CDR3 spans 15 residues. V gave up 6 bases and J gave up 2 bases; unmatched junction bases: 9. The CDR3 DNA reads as TGTGCCAGCAGGCCTCGGACTAGCCGAACCTACGAGCAGTACTTC. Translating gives CASRPRTSRTYEQYF.

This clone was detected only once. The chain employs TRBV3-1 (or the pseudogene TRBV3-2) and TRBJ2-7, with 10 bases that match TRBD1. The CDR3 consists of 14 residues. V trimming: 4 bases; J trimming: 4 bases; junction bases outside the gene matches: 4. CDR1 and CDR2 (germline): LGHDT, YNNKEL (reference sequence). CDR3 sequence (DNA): TGTGCCAGCAGCCCGGGACAGGGGACATACGAGCAGTACTTC. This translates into CASSPGQGTYEQYF.

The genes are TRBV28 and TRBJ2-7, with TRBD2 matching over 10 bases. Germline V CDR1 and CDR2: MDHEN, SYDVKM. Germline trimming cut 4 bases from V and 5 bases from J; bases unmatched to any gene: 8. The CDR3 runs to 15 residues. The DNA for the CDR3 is TGTGCCAGCAGTTCCCCCCCTAGCGGGAGCGACGAGCAGTACTTC. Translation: CASSSPPSGSDEQYF.

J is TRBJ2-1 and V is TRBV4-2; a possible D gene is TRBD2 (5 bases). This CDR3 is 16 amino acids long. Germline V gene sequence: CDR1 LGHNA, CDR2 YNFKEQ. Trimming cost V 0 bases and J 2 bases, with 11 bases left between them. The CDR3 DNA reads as TGTGCCAGCAGCCAAGAGGGAGCGTCGACCTACAATGAGCAGTTCTTC. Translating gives CASSQEGASTYNEQFF.

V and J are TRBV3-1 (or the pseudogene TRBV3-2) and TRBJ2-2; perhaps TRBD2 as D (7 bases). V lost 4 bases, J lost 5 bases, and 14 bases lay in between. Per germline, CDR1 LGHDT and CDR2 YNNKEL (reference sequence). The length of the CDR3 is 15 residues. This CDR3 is CASSRRGGVTGELFF. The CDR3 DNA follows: TGTGCCAGCAGCCGCAGGGGAGGGGTTACCGGGGAGCTGTTTTTT.

CDR3 residues: CATSEGGAWAEAFF. For the CDR3, the DNA is TGTGCCACCAGTGAGGGAGGGGCATGGGCTGAAGCTTTCTTT. The rearrangement links TRBV24-1 to TRBJ1-1, with D perhaps matching TRBD1 (5 bases). V lost 4 bases, J lost 6 bases, and 14 bases lay in between. This CDR3 contains 14 residues. Germline V lookup: CDR1 KGHDR, CDR2 SFDVKD.

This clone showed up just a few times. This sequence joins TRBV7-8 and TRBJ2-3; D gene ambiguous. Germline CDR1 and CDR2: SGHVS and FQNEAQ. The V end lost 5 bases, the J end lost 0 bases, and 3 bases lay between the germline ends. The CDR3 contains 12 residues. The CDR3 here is CASSPSTDTQYF. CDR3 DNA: TGTGCCAGCAGCCCAAGCACAGATACGCAGTATTTT.

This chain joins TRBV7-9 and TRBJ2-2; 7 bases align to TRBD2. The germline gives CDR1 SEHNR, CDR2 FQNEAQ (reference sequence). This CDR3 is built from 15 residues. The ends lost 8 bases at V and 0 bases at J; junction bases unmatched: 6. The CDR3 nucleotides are TGTGCCAGCGCCGAGGGAGGGCCGAACACCGGGGAGCTGTTTTTT. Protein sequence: CASAEGGPNTGELFF. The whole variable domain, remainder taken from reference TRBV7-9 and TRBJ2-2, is DTGVSQNPRHKITKRGQNVTFRCDPISEHNRLYWYRQTLGQGPEFLTYFQNEAQLEKSRLLSDRFSAERPKGSFSTLEIQRTEQGDSAMYLCASAEGGPNTGELFFGEGSRLTVL.

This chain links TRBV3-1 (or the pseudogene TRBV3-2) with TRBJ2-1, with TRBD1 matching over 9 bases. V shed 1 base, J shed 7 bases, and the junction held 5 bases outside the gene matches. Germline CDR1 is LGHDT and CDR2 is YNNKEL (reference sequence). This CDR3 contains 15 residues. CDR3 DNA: TGTGCCAGCAGCCAAGCTGGGACAGGGTCAAATGAGCAGTTCTTC. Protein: CASSQAGTGSNEQFF.

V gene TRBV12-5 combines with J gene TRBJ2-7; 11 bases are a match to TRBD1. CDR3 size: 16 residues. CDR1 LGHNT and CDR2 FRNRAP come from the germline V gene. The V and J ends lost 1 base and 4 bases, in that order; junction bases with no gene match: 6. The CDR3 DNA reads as TGTGCTAGTGGTTTGGCACGGGGGACAGGGGGGTACGAGCAGTACTTC. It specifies CASGLARGTGGYEQYF.

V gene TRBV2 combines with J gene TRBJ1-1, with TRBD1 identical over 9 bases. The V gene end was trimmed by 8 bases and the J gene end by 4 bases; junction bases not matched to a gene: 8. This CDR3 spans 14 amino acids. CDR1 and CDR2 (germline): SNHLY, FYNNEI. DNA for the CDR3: TGTGCCAGCCGCCCCACGACAGGGGGCACTGAAGCTTTCTTT. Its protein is CASRPTTGGTEAFF. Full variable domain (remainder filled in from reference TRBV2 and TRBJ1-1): EPEVTQTPSHQVTQMGQEVILRCVPISNHLYFYWYRQILGQKVEFLVSFYNNEISEKSEIFDDQFSVERPDGSNFTLKIRSTKLEDSAMYFCASRPTTGGTEAFFGQGTRLTVV.

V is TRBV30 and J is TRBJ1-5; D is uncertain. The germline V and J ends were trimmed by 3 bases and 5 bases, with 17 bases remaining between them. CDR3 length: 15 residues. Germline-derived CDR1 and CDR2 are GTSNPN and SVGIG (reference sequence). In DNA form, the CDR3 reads TGTGCCTGGAGCGAGGGCACCTTACCACATCAGCCCCAGCATTTT. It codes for CAWSEGTLPHQPQHF.

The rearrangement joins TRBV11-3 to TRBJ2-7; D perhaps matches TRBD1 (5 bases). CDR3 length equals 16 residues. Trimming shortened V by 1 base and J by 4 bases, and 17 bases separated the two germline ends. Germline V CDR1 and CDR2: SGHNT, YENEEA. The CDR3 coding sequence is TGTGCCAGCAGCTTAGTCGGCAGCGACAGAAGATACGAGCAGTACTTC. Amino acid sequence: CASSLVGSDRRYEQYF.

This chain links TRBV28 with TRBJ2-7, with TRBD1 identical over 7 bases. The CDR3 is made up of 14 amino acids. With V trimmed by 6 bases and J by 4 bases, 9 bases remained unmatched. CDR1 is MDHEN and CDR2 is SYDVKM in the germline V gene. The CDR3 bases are TGTGCCAGCAGCTACCGGGACAGTGATTACGAGCAGTACTTC. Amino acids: CASSYRDSDYEQYF.